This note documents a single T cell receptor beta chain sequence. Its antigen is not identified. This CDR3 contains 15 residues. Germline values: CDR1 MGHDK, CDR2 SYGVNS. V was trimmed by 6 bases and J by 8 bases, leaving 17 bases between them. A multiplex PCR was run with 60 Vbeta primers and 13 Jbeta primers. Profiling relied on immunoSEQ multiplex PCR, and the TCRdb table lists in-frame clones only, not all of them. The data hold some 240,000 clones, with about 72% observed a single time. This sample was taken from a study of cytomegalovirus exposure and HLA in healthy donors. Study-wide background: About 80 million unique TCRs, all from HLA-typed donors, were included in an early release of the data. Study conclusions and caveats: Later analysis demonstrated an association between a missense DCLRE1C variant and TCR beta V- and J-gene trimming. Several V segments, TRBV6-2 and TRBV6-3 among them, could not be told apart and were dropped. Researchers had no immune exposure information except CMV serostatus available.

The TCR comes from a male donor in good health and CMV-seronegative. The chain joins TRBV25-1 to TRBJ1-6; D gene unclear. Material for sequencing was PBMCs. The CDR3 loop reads CASSLYPGDDSPLHF. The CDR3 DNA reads TGTGCCAGCAGCTTATATCCCGGGGATGATTCACCCCTCCACTTT.